This TCR beta chain was observed in a study of graft-versus-host responses after intestinal transplantation (dated by TCRdb to the early 2020s). Turning to the overall study: The transplants that recipients received were multivisceral, liver-intestinal, or isolated intestinal. To identify alloreactive clones, pre-transplant mixed lymphocyte reaction products were sequenced and then compared with unstimulated pre-transplant donor and recipient T cells. The cohort enrolled some 24 intestinal transplant recipients, one of whom was a retransplant, and a few patients without pretransplant specimens were excluded. Every recipient was given anti-thymocyte globulin induction, followed by around three years of maintenance tacrolimus and steroids. Rather than going through the commercial service, samples from a few later patients were sequenced in-house on an Illumina MiSeq and processed with MiXCR. After intestinal transplantation, graft-versus-host and host-versus-graft alloreactive T cell clones in the graft, circulation and bone marrow were tracked using bulk TCR-beta CDR3 sequencing. A peak of at least 4% donor T cells among recipient peripheral blood mononuclear cells was the definition used for donor T cell macrochimerism.

Comment on this clone: This clone's antigen is unknown. No base quality values were provided; no much bigger clone lies one nucleotide off.

The receptor library was made with the immunoSEQ multiplex PCR assay. For most patients, genomic DNA was isolated with the Qiagen DNeasy Blood and Tissue Kit and sent frozen to Adaptive Biotechnologies for TCR sequencing. High-throughput TCR-beta CDR3 sequencing of genomic DNA from most patients was performed by Adaptive Biotechnologies. The original methods were these. TCR sequencing data for around 19 patients were retrieved from Adaptive's ImmunoSEQ software; three other patients were processed with MiXCR and VDJtools. CD4 versus CD8 sorting errors were corrected by removing sequences found in both subsets at a frequency ratio below 5:1. CDR3 nucleotide sequences shared between donor and recipient were removed because their origin could not be assigned. To count as alloreactive, a clone needed at least 2-fold expansion over unstimulated cells and a minimum CFSE-low frequency of 0.002% (template counts) or 0.001% (read counts). Mappable clones were those detected in sequenced pre-transplant spleen, lymph node, or MLR CFSE-low populations of the donor or recipient. The cumulative frequency of alloreactive clones was calculated as a percentage of all sequences, weighted by copy number. The clones in this table, taken by TCRdb from immuneACCESS, are in-frame only. Not every clone is retained; where verified, under half of the shortfall comes from an unresolved V gene, and the cause of the rest is unknown. V, J and clone size reflect that table, while D and trimming were determined from the DNA. The sample table lists about 88,000 clones, about 90% of them with a count of one. Of the sample, 0.11% falls within the top ten clones.

After removal of 1 base from V and 6 bases from J, the junction retains 9 bases not matched to a gene. The CDR3 holds 16 amino acids from the cysteine to the phenylalanine. The only DNA kept is the CDR3, 48 bases in frame from the first base. The germline V gene yields SGHTA for CDR1 and FQGNSA for CDR2. This specimen's time point label, interpreted: cells obtained before transplantation from donor or recipient. CD3+CD4+ and CD3+CD8+ populations were FACS-sorted from unstimulated pre-transplant donor and recipient cells taken from spleen or lymph nodes. Overall study outcomes, separate from this receptor: The relatively low number and heterogeneity of intestinal transplant patients limited the conclusions. GvH clones were found in recipient bone marrow, and some of the GvH clones appeared earlier in ileal mucosa or blood, which is consistent with an intestinal mucosal origin. Early after transplant, declines in HvG clones were associated with peak levels of circulating GvH clones. In patients with donor T cell macrochimerism, the allografts had high GvH to HvG T cell clonal ratios.

The receptor was isolated from a human donor who received an intestinal transplant. This chain joins TRBV7-2 to TRBJ1-2, and 9 junctional nucleotides match TRBD1. This material consisted of unstimulated CD4+ T cells sorted from spleen or lymph node cells, taken before intestinal transplant. The DNA sequence reads TGTGCCAGCAGCTTAGTTATCCGAGACAGGGGGAATGGCTACACCTTC. Protein translation: CASSLVIRDRGNGYTF.